One sample yielded the 2 T cell receptor beta chains listed below, sequenced in a study of T cells in Graves' hyperthyroidism and ophthalmopathy. Amplified regions were TCR beta CDR3 sequences from RNA transcripts. First-round RT-PCR targeting the TCR CDR3 was performed with the HTBI primer set. TCRdb redid the calling of the multiplex PCR reads with MiXCR, one entry per CDR3 protein. In the table there are around 480,000 distinct CDR3 sequences, over 13% of which are singletons. The sequenced sample consisted of blood. The receptors stem from a woman aged 18-35 years with Graves' hyperthyroidism.

The V call is TRBV6-2 or TRBV6-3, the J call TRBJ1-1; D is undetermined. The ends were cut back, 1 base at V and 1 base at J, with 10 bases in the middle. The CDR3 is made up of 15 amino acids. Per germline, CDR1 MNHEY and CDR2 SVGEGT. This CDR3 is CASSYFRDKNTEAFF. Here the CDR3 DNA reads TGTGCCAGCAGTTACTTTAGAGACAAGAACACTGAAGCTTTCTTT.

A word on this clonotype: A read error may produce the germline difference seen at one junction end. V gene TRBV7-3 combines with J gene TRBJ2-1, with D maybe TRBD2 (5 bases). CDR1 and CDR2 from the germline V gene are SGHTA and FQGTGA. The CDR3 consists of 14 residues. Here the CDR3 reads CAGSLKRESNEQFF. The CDR3 nucleotides read TGTGCCGGCAGCTTAAAGAGGGAATCCAATGAGCAGTTCTTC.